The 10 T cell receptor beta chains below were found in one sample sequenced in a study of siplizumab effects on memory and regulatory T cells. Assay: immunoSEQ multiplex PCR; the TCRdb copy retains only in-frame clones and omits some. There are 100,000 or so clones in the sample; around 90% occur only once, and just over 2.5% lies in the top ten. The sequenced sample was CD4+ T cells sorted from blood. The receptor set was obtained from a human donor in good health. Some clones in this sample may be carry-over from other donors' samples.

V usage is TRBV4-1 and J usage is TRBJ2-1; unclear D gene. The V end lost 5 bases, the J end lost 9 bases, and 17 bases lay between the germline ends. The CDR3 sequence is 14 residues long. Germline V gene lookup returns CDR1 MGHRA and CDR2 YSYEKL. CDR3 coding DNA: TGCGCCAGCAGCGGGTTAACGGGCCGTGGTGAGCAGTTCTTC. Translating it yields CASSGLTGRGEQFF.

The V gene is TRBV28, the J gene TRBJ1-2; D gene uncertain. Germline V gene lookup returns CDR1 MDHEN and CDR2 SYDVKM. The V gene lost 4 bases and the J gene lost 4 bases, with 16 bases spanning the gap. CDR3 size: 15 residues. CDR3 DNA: TGTGCCAGCAGTTCCCCGGAAAGACTGTTCTATGGCTACACCTTC. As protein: CASSSPERLFYGYTF.

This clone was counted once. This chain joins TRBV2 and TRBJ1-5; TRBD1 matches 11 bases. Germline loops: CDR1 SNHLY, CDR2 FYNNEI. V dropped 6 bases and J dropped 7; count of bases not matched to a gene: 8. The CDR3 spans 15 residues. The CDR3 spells CASSRSGTGGQPQHF. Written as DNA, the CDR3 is TGTGCCAGCAGCCGTTCTGGGACAGGGGGGCAGCCCCAGCATTTT.

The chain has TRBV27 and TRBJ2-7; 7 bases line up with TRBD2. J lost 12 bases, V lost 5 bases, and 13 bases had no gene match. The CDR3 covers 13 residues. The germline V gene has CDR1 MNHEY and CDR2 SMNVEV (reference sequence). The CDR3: CASSQTWEGFWYF. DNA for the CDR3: TGTGCCAGCAGTCAAACGTGGGAGGGGTTCTGGTACTTC.

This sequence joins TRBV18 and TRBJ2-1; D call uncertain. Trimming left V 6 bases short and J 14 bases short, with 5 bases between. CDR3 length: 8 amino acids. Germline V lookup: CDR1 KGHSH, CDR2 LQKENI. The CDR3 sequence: CASSGKFF. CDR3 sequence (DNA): TGTGCCAGCTCCGGTAAGTTCTTC.

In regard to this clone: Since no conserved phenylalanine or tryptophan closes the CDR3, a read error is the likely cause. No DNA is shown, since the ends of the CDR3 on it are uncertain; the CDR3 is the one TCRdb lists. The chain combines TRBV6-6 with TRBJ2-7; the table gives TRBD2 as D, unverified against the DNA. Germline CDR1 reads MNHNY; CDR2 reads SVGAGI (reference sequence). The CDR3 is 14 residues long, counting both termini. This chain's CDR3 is CASSPTQGGSGSSI.

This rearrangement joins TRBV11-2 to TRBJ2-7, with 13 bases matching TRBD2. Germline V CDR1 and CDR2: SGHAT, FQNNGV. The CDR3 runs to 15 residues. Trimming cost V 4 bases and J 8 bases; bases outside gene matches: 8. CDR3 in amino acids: CASSSQLAGGRQQYF. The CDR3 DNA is TGTGCCAGCAGCTCACAACTAGCGGGAGGGCGGCAGCAGTACTTC. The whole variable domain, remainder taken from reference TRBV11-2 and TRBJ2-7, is EAGVAQSPRYKIIEKRQSVAFWCNPISGHATLYWYQQILGQGPKLLIQFQNNGVVDDSQLPKDRFSAERLKGVDSTLKIQPAKLEDSAVYLCASSSQLAGGRQQYFGPGTRLTVT.

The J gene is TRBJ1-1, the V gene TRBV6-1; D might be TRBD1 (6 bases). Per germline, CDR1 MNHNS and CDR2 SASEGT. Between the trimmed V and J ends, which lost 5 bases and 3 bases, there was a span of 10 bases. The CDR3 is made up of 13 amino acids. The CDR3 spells CASSSRGDTEAFF. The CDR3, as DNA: TGTGCCAGCAGTTCGAGGGGGGACACTGAAGCTTTCTTT.

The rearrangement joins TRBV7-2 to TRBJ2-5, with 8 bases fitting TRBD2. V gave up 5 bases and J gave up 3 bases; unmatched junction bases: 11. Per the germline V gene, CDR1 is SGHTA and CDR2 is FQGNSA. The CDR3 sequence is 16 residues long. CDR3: CASSQMGLGGEETQYF. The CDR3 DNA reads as TGTGCCAGCAGCCAGATGGGACTAGGGGGAGAAGAGACCCAGTACTTC.

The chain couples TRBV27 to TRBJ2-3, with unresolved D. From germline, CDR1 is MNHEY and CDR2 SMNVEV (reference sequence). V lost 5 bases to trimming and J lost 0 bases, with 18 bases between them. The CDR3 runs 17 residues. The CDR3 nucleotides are TGTGCCAGCAGTGGCCTGTATCGGCCCATTAGCACAGATACGCAGTATTTT. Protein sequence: CASSGLYRPISTDTQYF.